This TCR beta chain is drawn from a study of T-cell reconstitution after alpha-beta-depleted transplantation in children. Regarding the study as a whole: It was reported that alpha-beta T cells came from several hundred expanded graft clones (about two months after transplant). The authors attributed T-cell counts and diversity one year after transplant mostly to newly produced T cells.

With regard to this clonotype: Its antigen remains unidentified.

Trimming shortened V by 4 bases and J by 0 bases, and 22 bases separated the two germline ends. This CDR3 has 19 residues. Germline lookup yields CDR1 SNHLY and CDR2 FYNNEI. Unique molecular identifiers were incorporated into the prepared TCRbeta library. MiXCR was run by TCRdb on the PCR reads, yielding one entry per CDR3 protein. The sample shows under 450,000 distinct CDR3 sequences, around 15% of them seen only once. The receptor was isolated from a boy under two years old who had a stem cell transplant for Wiskott-Aldrich syndrome, so the T cells may come from the graft donor. The chain couples TRBV2 to TRBJ2-1, with D perhaps TRBD2 (6 bases). This specimen consisted of PBMCs, mostly from graft donor cells, obtained 360 days after TCRalphabeta/CD19-depleted stem cell transplant. CDR3 DNA: TGTGCCAGCAGTGGGAAGTTGGGACGACTAGTGGGCTCCTACAATGAGCAGTTCTTC. Translated: CASSGKLGRLVGSYNEQFF.